The rows below give T cell receptor beta chains drawn from one sample of a study of blood T cell repertoires in COVID-19. The protocol was immunoSEQ multiplex PCR, while the TCRdb copy is restricted to in-frame clones and leaves out a portion. The sample yields approximately 190,000 clones, roughly four fifths seen once. Sequences were obtained from peripheral blood. These receptor sequences come from a man aged 25-45 years with active or convalescent COVID-19. Each CDR3 is given with its conserved first and last residue. The D gene is left open where the match is weak. Only some rows state a clone size, as once, few, many or a class for expanded clones.

>TRBV5-6|TRBD1|TRBJ2-2|.|15
TGTGCCAGCAGCCAGGCCGGGACAGCCCTCGGGGAGCTGTTTTTT
CASSQAGTALGELFF
>TRBV19|TRBD1|TRBJ1-6|few|14
TGTGCCAGTAGTACCTCAGGGGGGAATTCACCCCTCCACTTT
CASSTSGGNSPLHF
>TRBV2|TRBD1|TRBJ1-5|few|18
TGTGCCAGCCGTAGGCCTGGGACAGGGGGCGCGGGCAATCAGCCCCAGCATTTT
CASRRPGTGGAGNQPQHF
>TRBV24-1|TRBD1|TRBJ1-2|.|12
TGTGCCACCAGTCAACAGGGGTATGGCTACACCTTC
CATSQQGYGYTF
>TRBV7-3|.|TRBJ2-3|.|14
TGTGCCAGCAGCTTAGGAGGGAACACAGATACGCAGTATTTT
CASSLGGNTDTQYF
>TRBV7-9|TRBD2|TRBJ2-1|.|15
TGTGCCAGCAGCTTAGATTCGGAGGGAGGGGCTGAGCAGTTCTTC
CASSLDSEGGAEQFF
>TRBV2|TRBD1|TRBJ1-4|few|14
TGTGCCAGCAGGCTGACAGGGGTGGGTGAAAAACTGTTTTTT
CASRLTGVGEKLFF
>TRBV30|.|TRBJ1-6|.|15
TGTGCCTGGAGCAGCCCGACAGTTAGCAATTCACCCCTCCACTTT
CAWSSPTVSNSPLHF
>TRBV27|TRBD1|TRBJ1-6|.|15
TGTGCCAGCAGTTTATCGCGGGACAGAAATTCACCCCTCCACTTT
CASSLSRDRNSPLHF
>TRBV7-2|TRBD1|TRBJ1-5|.|18
TGTGCCAGCAGCTTACTCGGCGGACAGGCCTCGCGCAATCAGCCCCAGCATTTT
CASSLLGGQASRNQPQHF
>TRBV28|.|TRBJ2-1|.|13
TGTGCCAGCAGTTTACGGCTAGCAGCTGAGCAGTTCTTC
CASSLRLAAEQFF
>TRBV7-8|TRBD2|TRBJ2-2|.|17
TGTGCCAGCAGCTTAGAGGGACTAGCGGGGCAAGCCGGGGAGCTGTTTTTT
CASSLEGLAGQAGELFF
>TRBV10-1|TRBD1|TRBJ2-7|.|15
TGCGCCAGCAGTCGTTCTCGGGACAGGTCCTACGAGCAGTACTTC
CASSRSRDRSYEQYF
>TRBV5-1|TRBD2|TRBJ2-3|once|13
TGCGCCAGCAGCCTACTAGCGAGGGATACGCAGTATTTT
CASSLLARDTQYF
>TRBV19|.|TRBJ1-5|.|14
TGTGCCAGTACCTCAGGGTCGGGCAATCAGCCCCAGCATTTT
CASTSGSGNQPQHF
>TRBV3-1/TRBV3-2|TRBD2|TRBJ2-7|.|15
TGTGCCAGCAGCCTAGGACTAGCGGCCGCTTACGAGCAGTACTTC
CASSLGLAAAYEQYF
>TRBV7-2|.|TRBJ2-4|.|11
TGTGCCAGCAGCCCTCGAAACATTCAGTACTTC
CASSPRNIQYF
>TRBV25-1|TRBD1|TRBJ2-1|.|13
TGTGCCAGCAGTGCCCGGACAGGGACTGAGCAGTTCTTC
CASSARTGTEQFF
>TRBV14|.|TRBJ2-1|.|16
TGTGCCAGCAGCCACGACAGGTTTAACCTATACAATGAGCAGTTCTTC
CASSHDRFNLYNEQFF
>TRBV5-6|.|TRBJ1-4|.|17
TGTGCCAGCAGCTTGGCTCTAGGAAAAATTTCTAATGAAAAACTGTTTTTT
CASSLALGKISNEKLFF
>TRBV5-1|.|TRBJ2-2|.|15
TGCGCCAGCGGCTTGGGGAGGTCCCAAACCGGGGAGCTGTTTTTT
CASGLGRSQTGELFF
>TRBV19|TRBD1|TRBJ1-3|.|16
TGTGCCAGTAGTACAACAGGGGGAGTCTCTGGAAACACCATATATTTT
CASSTTGGVSGNTIYF
>TRBV14|.|TRBJ1-2|once|15
TGTGCCAGCAGCCAAGGTCTGGCGGGGTACTATGGCTACACCTTC
CASSQGLAGYYGYTF
>TRBV6-5|TRBD1|TRBJ1-1|.|15
TGTGCCAGCAGTCCCCGGGACAGGGGAAACACTGAAGCTTTCTTT
CASSPRDRGNTEAFF
>TRBV5-1|.|TRBJ2-2|.|13
TGCGCCAGCGGCCAGGGGGGCACCGGGGAGCTGTTTTTT
CASGQGGTGELFF
>TRBV30|.|TRBJ1-3|.|13
TGTGCCTGGACCCCGGGTGGGTTGGGCACCATATATTTT
CAWTPGGLGTIYF
>TRBV28|TRBD2|TRBJ2-5|.|17
TGTGCCAGCTCTCTGATCACAACTAGCGGGGGAGGTGAGACCCAGTACTTC
CASSLITTSGGGETQYF
>TRBV5-1|TRBD2|TRBJ2-3|.|17
TGCGCCAGCAGTCGAACGGGGACTAGCGGTTACACAGATACGCAGTATTTT
CASSRTGTSGYTDTQYF
>TRBV21-1|.|TRBJ2-5|.|14
TGTGCCAGCAGCCCCTTGGGAGGGTGGGAGACCCAGTACTTC
CASSPLGGWETQYF
>TRBV30|TRBD1|TRBJ1-5|once|13
TGTGCCTGGGGACAGGCGGGAGGTCAGCCCCAGCATTTT
CAWGQAGGQPQHF
>TRBV29-1|.|TRBJ1-2|.|12
TGCAGCGTTGACGATCAGGGCAATGGCTACACCTTC
CSVDDQGNGYTF
>TRBV13|TRBD2|TRBJ2-2|.|16
TGTGCCAGCAGCCCCCGGGGGCTAGCGGGAACCGGGGAGCTGTTTTTT
CASSPRGLAGTGELFF
>TRBV4-1|.|TRBJ1-5|.|15
TGCGCCAGCAGCCAAGCCCAGTTCCGCAATCAGCCCCAGCATTTT
CASSQAQFRNQPQHF
>TRBV30|.|TRBJ1-5|.|14
TGTGCCTGGACGGTACAGGGAAGAGGTCAGCCCCAGCATTTT
CAWTVQGRGQPQHF
>TRBV3-1/TRBV3-2|.|TRBJ2-1|.|14
TGTGCCAGCAGCCAAGTCGCCAGTTACAATGAGCAGTTCTTC
CASSQVASYNEQFF
>TRBV5-1|TRBD2|TRBJ2-3|once|17
TGCGCCAGCAGCTCACAGCTAGCGGGGATTGTTACAGATACGCAGTATTTT
CASSSQLAGIVTDTQYF
>TRBV28|TRBD1|TRBJ1-2|.|13
TGTGCCAGCACTTGGACAGGGGCCTATGGCTACACCTTC
CASTWTGAYGYTF
>TRBV7-9|TRBD1|TRBJ2-5|.|17
TGTGCCAGCATCGATATTTCAGGGGGAAAAACCGAAGAGACCCAGTACTTC
CASIDISGGKTEETQYF